This is a list of T cell receptor beta chains from one sample in a study of regulatory T cells in long-lasting Graves disease. TCRdb reprocessed the multiplex PCR reads via MiXCR and lists one record per CDR3 protein. The top ten clones hold roughly a sixth of a sample with about 450,000 distinct CDR3 sequences, about 15% of them seen once. The data also belong to a second study, concerning T cells in Graves' hyperthyroidism and ophthalmopathy.

Source: peripheral blood mononuclear cells (PBMCs), taken at new diagnosis, from a patient treated with antithyroid drugs. Receptors were obtained from a woman in her fifties or sixties with Graves disease. Both conserved end residues are part of each CDR3. A D gene is named only where the DNA matches it firmly. A row's size may be missing; if present it is once, few, many or a size class.

d_gene	j_gene	abundance	v_gene	CDR3nt	CDR3aa
NA	TRBJ2-1	few	TRBV5-5	TGTGCCAGCAGCTTTAGTGGGGAACAAGAGACCCGGTACTTC	CASSFSGEQETRYF
TRBD2	TRBJ2-1	NA	TRBV19	TGTGCCAGTAGTATTGAGGCGGGAGGGACCTACAATGAGCAGTTCTTC	CASSIEAGGTYNEQFF
NA	TRBJ1-1	NA	TRBV28	TGTGCCAGCAGTTTTCGTCGCCCGGGGATGGACACTGAAGCTTTCTTT	CASSFRRPGMDTEAFF
TRBD1	TRBJ1-4	many	TRBV20-1	TGCAGTGCTGTGGACAGGCGTTTTGAAAAACTGTTTTTT	CSAVDRRFEKLFF
TRBD2	TRBJ2-1	many	TRBV5-1	TGCGCCAGCAGCTTGGCGGGACTAGCGGGAGGGATTGAGCAGTTCTTC	CASSLAGLAGGIEQFF
NA	TRBJ2-2	few	TRBV7-8	TGTGCCAGCAGCTTAATAGGGGCATGGACCGGGGAGCTGTTTTTT	CASSLIGAWTGELFF
NA	TRBJ1-3	many	TRBV11-2	TGTGCCAGCAGCTTGGACAGAAGGACCATATATTTT	CASSLDRRTIYF
NA	TRBJ2-1	few	TRBV20-1	TGCAGTGCTAGGCGAGTTAGCGCAGAATACAATGAGCAGTTCTTC	CSARRVSAEYNEQFF
TRBD1	TRBJ2-5	many	TRBV7-2	TGTGCCAGCAGCTTAGAACAGGGGCGAGAGACCCAGTACTTC	CASSLEQGRETQYF
NA	TRBJ2-5	many	TRBV2	TGTGCCAGCAGTCCAAGGGGAGACACCGTTTCCCAGTACTTC	CASSPRGDTVSQYF
NA	TRBJ2-5	many	TRBV12-3/TRBV12-4	TGTGCCAGCAGTTTGGGCAGGGAGGTTCAGGAGACCCAGTACTTC	CASSLGREVQETQYF
TRBD2	TRBJ2-1	many	TRBV5-1	TGCGCCAGCAGCCAGAGCGGGGGTGGTTACAATGAGCAGTTCTTC	CASSQSGGGYNEQFF
NA	TRBJ2-1	many	TRBV28	TGTGCCATTAGTCCCTGGAGGGCCCCATACAATGAGCAGTTCTTC	CAISPWRAPYNEQFF
TRBD1	TRBJ2-2	NA	TRBV7-3	TGTGCCAGCAGCTTGAAACAGGGGGCGAACACCGGGGAGCTGTTTTTT	CASSLKQGANTGELFF
NA	TRBJ2-7	many	TRBV6-9	TGTGCCAGCAGTTTACAGGGATTCTACGAGCAGTACTTC	CASSLQGFYEQYF
NA	TRBJ2-2	many	TRBV5-1	TGCGCCAGCAGCTTAATGGCAACAGTCGATAACACCGGGGAGCTGTTTTTT	CASSLMATVDNTGELFF
TRBD2	TRBJ2-1	many	TRBV3-1	TGTGCCAGCAGCCCGAGTTCTGGGACTAGCGGGAGTTTTGGTAATGAGCAGTTCTTC	CASSPSSGTSGSFGNEQFF
NA	TRBJ1-5	NA	TRBV20-1	TGCAGTGCTAGAGATCGTGGGACCTCCATCCAGCCCCAGCATTTT	CSARDRGTSIQPQHF
NA	TRBJ1-3	NA	TRBV6-1	TGTGCCAGCAGTGAAGCGCTTCCGAGATTTGGGCCCCGCTCTGGAAACACCATATATTTT	CASSEALPRFGPRSGNTIYF
TRBD2	TRBJ2-1	many	TRBV7-6	TGTGCCAGCAGCTTAGTAGCGGGAGGGTGGAATGAGCAGTTCTTC	CASSLVAGGWNEQFF
NA	TRBJ2-7	NA	TRBV7-3	TGTGCCAGCAGCTTAACCGTTTTAGACGAGCAGTACTTC	CASSLTVLDEQYF
NA	TRBJ1-1	NA	TRBV6-1	TGTGCCAGCAGGAAGCTAAAATGGACCTCCGTGAACACTGAAGCTTTCTTT	CASRKLKWTSVNTEAFF
NA	TRBJ2-1	many	TRBV10-2	TGCGCCAGCAGTGATTTCAATGAGCAGTTCTTC	CASSDFNEQFF
NA	TRBJ2-5	few	TRBV5-1	TGCGCCAGCAGCTTGGTCCTCGACCCCCGTCAAGAGACCCAGTACTTC	CASSLVLDPRQETQYF
NA	TRBJ2-7	many	TRBV6-1	TGTGCCAGCAGGGTTGGCTCCTACGAGCAGTACTTC	CASRVGSYEQYF
NA	TRBJ1-4	many	TRBV20-1	TGCAGTGCTAGAGGGCTATCGGAAAAACTGTTTTTT	CSARGLSEKLFF
NA	TRBJ1-2	many	TRBV29-1	TGCAGCGTTGTTTCAGGGCCCTATGGCTACACCTTC	CSVVSGPYGYTF
NA	TRBJ2-3	NA	TRBV10-3	TGTGCCATCAGTGTGGCCAGGGTCTCGACAGATACGCAGTATTTT	CAISVARVSTDTQYF
TRBD2	TRBJ2-5	NA	TRBV24-1	TGTGCCATCCAGAAGCGGGAGGGACAAGAGACCCAGTACTTC	CAIQKREGQETQYF
NA	TRBJ2-7	NA	TRBV20-1	TGCAGTGCTAGTATGTTGACTGTTTACGAGCAGTACTTC	CSASMLTVYEQYF
NA	TRBJ2-2	many	TRBV5-4	TGTGCCAGCAGCTTGGCCGTTGCATCGAACACCGGGGAGCTGTTTTTT	CASSLAVASNTGELFF
TRBD1	TRBJ1-6	NA	TRBV27	TGTGCCAGCAGACTACAGGGGTTGAATTCACCCCTCCACTTT	CASRLQGLNSPLHF
NA	TRBJ1-5	many	TRBV28	TGTGCCAGCAGTATACAGGATAGCAATCAGCCCCAGCATTTT	CASSIQDSNQPQHF
TRBD2	TRBJ2-1	NA	TRBV4-1	TGCGCCAGCAGCCAAGAAGTAGCGGGGGGACGGGGTGAGCAGTTCTTC	CASSQEVAGGRGEQFF
TRBD2	TRBJ2-1	few	TRBV19	TGTGCCAGTCGACCCCGTGGGCTAGCGGGAGGCCAGTCCTACAATGAGCAGTTCTTC	CASRPRGLAGGQSYNEQFF
TRBD2	TRBJ2-1	many	TRBV28	TGTGCCAGCAGGCGAGCGGGAGGGTACAATGAGCAGTTCTTC	CASRRAGGYNEQFF
TRBD2	TRBJ2-1	many	TRBV2	TGTTGGACTAGCGGGAGTAATGAGCAGTTCTTC	CWTSGSNEQFF
NA	TRBJ2-1	many	TRBV27	TGTGCCAGCAGTTTAGGGCCTAGCGCGTACAATGAGCAGTTCTTC	CASSLGPSAYNEQFF
TRBD2	TRBJ2-1	NA	TRBV28	TGTGCCAGCAGTCTTCTAGCGGCAACCTACAATGAGCAGTTCTTC	CASSLLAATYNEQFF
NA	TRBJ2-1	many	TRBV10-1	TGCGCCAGCAGTAATAGGGTTGGGGGATCCTACAATGAGCAGTTCTTC	CASSNRVGGSYNEQFF
NA	TRBJ1-1	many	TRBV30	TGTGCCTGGAACGGGGGGCTGAACACTGAAGCTTTCTTT	CAWNGGLNTEAFF
NA	TRBJ2-7	few	TRBV24-1	TGTGCCACCAGTGATGGAGGGTTAAACGAGCAGTACTTC	CATSDGGLNEQYF
NA	TRBJ1-3	NA	TRBV28	TGTGCCAGCAGTCCCAGATTATACTCTGGAAACACCATATATTTT	CASSPRLYSGNTIYF
TRBD2	TRBJ2-1	many	TRBV12-3/TRBV12-4	TGTGCCAGCAGGAAGGGACTAGATCGCGATGAGCAGTTCTTC	CASRKGLDRDEQFF
NA	TRBJ1-3	NA	TRBV28	TGTGCCAGCAGTTTAAGCCAAGGCTTAGGTGGAAACACCATATATTTT	CASSLSQGLGGNTIYF
NA	TRBJ2-5	many	TRBV18	TGTGCCAGCTCACCACCGCTTAGCGGACAAGAGACCCAGTACTTC	CASSPPLSGQETQYF
TRBD1	TRBJ1-2	many	TRBV6-1	TGTGCCAGCAGTAGCGTGGGGGACAGGGGGCAGACGAAGAACTATGGCTACACCTTC	CASSSVGDRGQTKNYGYTF
TRBD2	TRBJ2-5	many	TRBV5-1	TGCGCCAGCAGCGTGGGACTAGCGGGACAAGAGACCCAGTACTTC	CASSVGLAGQETQYF
NA	TRBJ1-1	many	TRBV7-8	TGTGCCAGCAGCTTAGCTCCGGACCCTGAAGCTTTCTTT	CASSLAPDPEAFF
TRBD1	TRBJ1-2	few	TRBV7-9	TGTGCCAGCAGCGGAACCCCAGGGGGCGCTGGCTATGGCTACACCTTC	CASSGTPGGAGYGYTF
NA	TRBJ2-7	NA	TRBV6-1	TGTGCCAGCACCGCACCGGGACACAACTACGAGCAGTACTTC	CASTAPGHNYEQYF
NA	TRBJ1-5	NA	TRBV6-1	TGTGCCAGCAGTGACGTCCCGGGACATAGCAATCAGCCCCAGCATTTT	CASSDVPGHSNQPQHF